This TCR beta chain was sequenced during a study of tumor and adjacent non-tumor tissue in lung cancer. General study results and limits: TCR diversity was significantly greater in tumor than normal lung tissue. Normal lung showed higher cumulative top 100 clone frequency than tumor.

RNA was extracted from bulk tissue without any cell sorting. Chemotherapy-naive patients with new lung cancer underwent thoracic surgery in China, August–late 2014. TCRbeta libraries were built with three rounds of nested PCR, modified from ARM-PCR. TCRdb re-derived calls from the multiplex PCR reads in MiXCR, one entry per CDR3 protein. Counted here are some 77,000 distinct CDR3 sequences, approximately 71% occurring once; the ten biggest clones make up roughly 13%. This CDR3 has 16 amino acids. Details on this clonotype: Its antigen is currently unknown. A read error may produce the germline difference seen at one junction end.

Source material: lung tumor tissue. The sequence came from a woman between 70 and 85 years old with non-small cell lung cancer. The chain couples TRBV12-3 or TRBV12-4 to TRBJ1-5, with D possibly matching TRBD1 (5 bases). The CDR3 loop reads CACSLSAGGVSQPQHF. The CDR3 DNA sequence: TGTGCCTGCAGTTTATCGGCCGGGGGGGTTAGTCAGCCCCAGCATTTT.